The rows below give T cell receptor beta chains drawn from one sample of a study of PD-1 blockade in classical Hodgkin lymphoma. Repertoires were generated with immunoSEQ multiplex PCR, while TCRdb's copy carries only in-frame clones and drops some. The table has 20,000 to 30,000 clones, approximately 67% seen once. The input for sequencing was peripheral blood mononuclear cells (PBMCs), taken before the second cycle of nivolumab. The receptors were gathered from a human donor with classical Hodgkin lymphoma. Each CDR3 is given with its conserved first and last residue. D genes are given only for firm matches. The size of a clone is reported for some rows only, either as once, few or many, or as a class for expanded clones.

cdr3_nt: TGTGCCAGTAATCCGGGCAGCCCCACCGGGGAGCTGTTTTTT
cdr3_aa: CASNPGSPTGELFF
clone_size: NA
d_call: NA
j_call: TRBJ2-2
v_call: TRBV19

cdr3_nt: TGTGCCAGCAGTTACCTAGACAGGCCCTCCGGCTACACCTTC
cdr3_aa: CASSYLDRPSGYTF
clone_size: few
d_call: NA
j_call: TRBJ1-2
v_call: TRBV6-5

cdr3_nt: TGTGCCATCAGTGACCCCGGGACTACCACAGATACGCAGTATTTT
cdr3_aa: CAISDPGTTTDTQYF
clone_size: NA
d_call: TRBD2
j_call: TRBJ2-3
v_call: TRBV10-3

cdr3_nt: TGTGCCAGCAGCTTTCCCGCCGGGGGCATCTACGAGCAGTACTTC
cdr3_aa: CASSFPAGGIYEQYF
clone_size: once
d_call: NA
j_call: TRBJ2-7
v_call: TRBV28

cdr3_nt: TGTGCCAGCTCACCAAAGGCGAGCGGGGAAGAGACCCAGTACTTC
cdr3_aa: CASSPKASGEETQYF
clone_size: NA
d_call: TRBD2
j_call: TRBJ2-5
v_call: TRBV18

cdr3_nt: TGCGCCAGCAGCTCCGCCCCCGACACAACTAATCAGCCCCAGCATTTT
cdr3_aa: CASSSAPDTTNQPQHF
clone_size: few
d_call: NA
j_call: TRBJ1-5
v_call: TRBV23-1

cdr3_nt: TGTGCCACCAGCAGATGGACAGGAGACATCCAGAATGAGCAGTTCTTC
cdr3_aa: CATSRWTGDIQNEQFF
clone_size: NA
d_call: TRBD1
j_call: TRBJ2-1
v_call: TRBV15

cdr3_nt: TGTGCCTGGAGCGCAGGGAATCGAGGCGAGCAGTACTTC
cdr3_aa: CAWSAGNRGEQYF
clone_size: NA
d_call: NA
j_call: TRBJ2-7
v_call: TRBV30

cdr3_nt: TGTGCCAGCAGCTTAGATACAGGGTATGGCTACACCTTC
cdr3_aa: CASSLDTGYGYTF
clone_size: NA
d_call: NA
j_call: TRBJ1-2
v_call: TRBV7-2

cdr3_nt: TGTGCCAGCTCACCAGGACAGGGGGGTCAGCCCCAGCATTTT
cdr3_aa: CASSPGQGGQPQHF
clone_size: NA
d_call: TRBD1
j_call: TRBJ1-5
v_call: TRBV18

cdr3_nt: TGTGCCTGGAGTGCGGAGGCTAACTATGGCTACACCTTC
cdr3_aa: CAWSAEANYGYTF
clone_size: NA
d_call: NA
j_call: TRBJ1-2
v_call: TRBV30

cdr3_nt: TGTGCCAGCAGCGAGGGAGGGGGACAAGAGACCCAGTACTTC
cdr3_aa: CASSEGGGQETQYF
clone_size: NA
d_call: NA
j_call: TRBJ2-5
v_call: TRBV28

cdr3_nt: TGCAGCGTACGCCGGGACCTGAACACTGAAGCTTTCTTT
cdr3_aa: CSVRRDLNTEAFF
clone_size: few
d_call: NA
j_call: TRBJ1-1
v_call: TRBV29-1

cdr3_nt: TGTGCCAGCAGCTTAGGCATGACTAACACCGGGGAGCTGTTTTTT
cdr3_aa: CASSLGMTNTGELFF
clone_size: NA
d_call: NA
j_call: TRBJ2-2
v_call: TRBV7-9

cdr3_nt: TGTGCCAGCTCACCAGTAGGGACCAGCAATCAGCCCCAGCATTTT
cdr3_aa: CASSPVGTSNQPQHF
clone_size: NA
d_call: NA
j_call: TRBJ1-5
v_call: TRBV18

cdr3_nt: TGTGCCAGCAGCGTAGCGAGGGAAAATTCACCCCTCCACTTT
cdr3_aa: CASSVARENSPLHF
clone_size: few
d_call: NA
j_call: TRBJ1-6
v_call: TRBV9

cdr3_nt: TGTGCCAGTAGTCCAAGCGGGAGCAAGACCGGGGAGCTGTTTTTT
cdr3_aa: CASSPSGSKTGELFF
clone_size: once
d_call: TRBD2
j_call: TRBJ2-2
v_call: TRBV19

cdr3_nt: TGTGCCAGCTCCCTCGACAGGGGGACGTACCAAGAGACCCAGTACTTC
cdr3_aa: CASSLDRGTYQETQYF
clone_size: once
d_call: TRBD1
j_call: TRBJ2-5
v_call: TRBV18

cdr3_nt: TGTGCCAGTAGTTATCTGTCAGGGGGAGATCAGCCCCAGCATTTT
cdr3_aa: CASSYLSGGDQPQHF
clone_size: NA
d_call: TRBD1
j_call: TRBJ1-5
v_call: TRBV19

cdr3_nt: TGTGCCAGCAGCTTTGGAGGGGGCGGCTATGGCTACACCTTC
cdr3_aa: CASSFGGGGYGYTF
clone_size: NA
d_call: TRBD1
j_call: TRBJ1-2
v_call: TRBV5-6

cdr3_nt: TGTGCCATCAGTGTTACGGGGAATCAGCCCCAGCATTTT
cdr3_aa: CAISVTGNQPQHF
clone_size: NA
d_call: NA
j_call: TRBJ1-5
v_call: TRBV10-3

cdr3_nt: TGTGCCAGTAGTATTGCCCCAGCAGATACGCAGTATTTT
cdr3_aa: CASSIAPADTQYF
clone_size: medium-sized
d_call: NA
j_call: TRBJ2-3
v_call: TRBV19

cdr3_nt: TGTGCCAGCTCAGGGGACAGGGGACCCTACGAGCAGTACTTC
cdr3_aa: CASSGDRGPYEQYF
clone_size: NA
d_call: TRBD1
j_call: TRBJ2-7
v_call: TRBV18

cdr3_nt: TGTGCCAGCTCAATATCGGGAAGCTCTGGAAACACCATATATTTT
cdr3_aa: CASSISGSSGNTIYF
clone_size: NA
d_call: NA
j_call: TRBJ1-3
v_call: TRBV18

cdr3_nt: TGTGCCAGCAATCCACAGGGGGCGGGTGGCTACACCTTC
cdr3_aa: CASNPQGAGGYTF
clone_size: NA
d_call: TRBD1
j_call: TRBJ1-2
v_call: TRBV5-6

cdr3_nt: TGTGCCAGCAGCTTAGAACGGACCCTGATTTACAATGAGCAGTTCTTC
cdr3_aa: CASSLERTLIYNEQFF
clone_size: once
d_call: NA
j_call: TRBJ2-1
v_call: TRBV11-2

cdr3_nt: TGCGCCAGCAGCACCCAGCCGGCCGGCGAGGACAATGAGCAGTTCTTC
cdr3_aa: CASSTQPAGEDNEQFF
clone_size: NA
d_call: NA
j_call: TRBJ2-1
v_call: TRBV4-3

cdr3_nt: TGTGCCAGCAGTTACTCGTTAGTGAGGGGAATTCTGCCCCAGCATTTT
cdr3_aa: CASSYSLVRGILPQHF
clone_size: once
d_call: NA
j_call: TRBJ1-5
v_call: TRBV6-6

cdr3_nt: TGTGCCAGCAGCCAGGTCGGCACGCCGGCCAACGTCCTGACTTTC
cdr3_aa: CASSQVGTPANVLTF
clone_size: NA
d_call: NA
j_call: TRBJ2-6
v_call: TRBV14

cdr3_nt: TGTGCCAGCAGCTTAGGCGACGGGATAACTAATGAAAAACTGTTTTTT
cdr3_aa: CASSLGDGITNEKLFF
clone_size: NA
d_call: NA
j_call: TRBJ1-4
v_call: TRBV7-9

cdr3_nt: TGTGCCAGTAGTTGGGCTAGCGGGAGTGGCGGGGAGCTGTTTTTT
cdr3_aa: CASSWASGSGGELFF
clone_size: NA
d_call: TRBD2
j_call: TRBJ2-2
v_call: TRBV19

cdr3_nt: TGTGCCAGCAGCCCGACAGGGGCCCAAGAGACCCAGTACTTC
cdr3_aa: CASSPTGAQETQYF
clone_size: NA
d_call: TRBD1
j_call: TRBJ2-5
v_call: TRBV11-3

cdr3_nt: TGTGCCAGCACCCCGGGGGCAGGGGGCCGGCAGTACTTC
cdr3_aa: CASTPGAGGRQYF
clone_size: NA
d_call: TRBD1
j_call: TRBJ2-7
v_call: TRBV28

cdr3_nt: TGTGCCTGGAGTGTCCGAGGAACTGGGGCCAACGTCCTGACTTTC
cdr3_aa: CAWSVRGTGANVLTF
clone_size: once
d_call: NA
j_call: TRBJ2-6
v_call: TRBV30

cdr3_nt: TGCGCCAGCAGCCCAACAGGGGAAAACACTGAAGCTTTCTTT
cdr3_aa: CASSPTGENTEAFF
clone_size: NA
d_call: TRBD1
j_call: TRBJ1-1
v_call: TRBV5-1

cdr3_nt: TGCGCCAGCAGCCCAACTCGGTGGGGAGAGACCCAGTACTTC
cdr3_aa: CASSPTRWGETQYF
clone_size: few
d_call: NA
j_call: TRBJ2-5
v_call: TRBV5-1

cdr3_nt: TGTGCCAGCAGCTTGTCTCTAGCGGGAACGAACACCGGGGAGCTGTTTTTT
cdr3_aa: CASSLSLAGTNTGELFF
clone_size: NA
d_call: TRBD2
j_call: TRBJ2-2
v_call: TRBV11-3

cdr3_nt: TGCGCCAGCAGCTCCGCTAGCGGGAGGAACACCGGGGAGCTGTTTTTT
cdr3_aa: CASSSASGRNTGELFF
clone_size: many
d_call: TRBD2
j_call: TRBJ2-2
v_call: TRBV5-1

cdr3_nt: TGTGCCAGCAGCTTAGAACAGGGGGTCAACGAGCAGTACTTC
cdr3_aa: CASSLEQGVNEQYF
clone_size: NA
d_call: TRBD1
j_call: TRBJ2-7
v_call: TRBV7-9

cdr3_nt: TGTGCCAGCAGCTCAAAGGGGTCCCCTACAGATACGCAGTATTTT
cdr3_aa: CASSSKGSPTDTQYF
clone_size: NA
d_call: NA
j_call: TRBJ2-3
v_call: TRBV7-9

cdr3_nt: TGTGCCATCAGCTCGGGACTAGCGGGAGTGGTCTACGAGCAGTACTTC
cdr3_aa: CAISSGLAGVVYEQYF
clone_size: few
d_call: TRBD2
j_call: TRBJ2-7
v_call: TRBV10-3

cdr3_nt: TGTGCCAGCAGCTTAGCGATTAGGGGGAGAACATCGGAAAAACTGTTTTTT
cdr3_aa: CASSLAIRGRTSEKLFF
clone_size: NA
d_call: NA
j_call: TRBJ1-4
v_call: TRBV7-9

cdr3_nt: TGTGCCAGTAGTAAGACTATTAGCATGGGCAATCAGCCCCAGCATTTT
cdr3_aa: CASSKTISMGNQPQHF
clone_size: NA
d_call: NA
j_call: TRBJ1-5
v_call: TRBV19

cdr3_nt: TGTGCCAGCAGTTTGAGCGGCTTCTACGAGCAGTACTTC
cdr3_aa: CASSLSGFYEQYF
clone_size: once
d_call: NA
j_call: TRBJ2-7
v_call: TRBV28

cdr3_nt: TGTGCCAGCAGTTTACCCAGGGGCTATGGCTACACCTTC
cdr3_aa: CASSLPRGYGYTF
clone_size: once
d_call: NA
j_call: TRBJ1-2
v_call: TRBV28

cdr3_nt: TGTGCCAGCAGTTTTCCCGGGGGCGTAGATGGCTACACCTTC
cdr3_aa: CASSFPGGVDGYTF
clone_size: NA
d_call: NA
j_call: TRBJ1-2
v_call: TRBV28

cdr3_nt: TGTGCCAGCACCAGGGATTCCCCCAATCAGCCCCAGCATTTT
cdr3_aa: CASTRDSPNQPQHF
clone_size: NA
d_call: NA
j_call: TRBJ1-5
v_call: TRBV2

cdr3_nt: TGTGCCAGCTCACCACAGGACGCTAAAGAGCAGTACTTC
cdr3_aa: CASSPQDAKEQYF
clone_size: NA
d_call: NA
j_call: TRBJ2-7
v_call: TRBV18

cdr3_nt: TGTGCCAGCAGTTTCCTAGGACAGGGGTTTGAGGCTTTCTTT
cdr3_aa: CASSFLGQGFEAFF
clone_size: once
d_call: TRBD1
j_call: TRBJ1-1
v_call: TRBV28

cdr3_nt: TGTGCCAGCAGCCTAGGATTCTCATGGACCCAAGAGACCCAGTACTTC
cdr3_aa: CASSLGFSWTQETQYF
clone_size: NA
d_call: NA
j_call: TRBJ2-5
v_call: TRBV14

cdr3_nt: TGTGCCAGCAGCGCACAGGTTAGCAATCAGCCCCAGCATTTT
cdr3_aa: CASSAQVSNQPQHF
clone_size: NA
d_call: NA
j_call: TRBJ1-5
v_call: TRBV7-2

cdr3_nt: TGTGCCAGCAGTGTGGACAGGGGTTTATACGAGCAGTACTTC
cdr3_aa: CASSVDRGLYEQYF
clone_size: NA
d_call: TRBD1
j_call: TRBJ2-7
v_call: TRBV2

cdr3_nt: TGTGCCAGCAGGGCTAGCGTTGTTGCCAAAAACATTCAGTACTTC
cdr3_aa: CASRASVVAKNIQYF
clone_size: NA
d_call: NA
j_call: TRBJ2-4
v_call: TRBV6-5